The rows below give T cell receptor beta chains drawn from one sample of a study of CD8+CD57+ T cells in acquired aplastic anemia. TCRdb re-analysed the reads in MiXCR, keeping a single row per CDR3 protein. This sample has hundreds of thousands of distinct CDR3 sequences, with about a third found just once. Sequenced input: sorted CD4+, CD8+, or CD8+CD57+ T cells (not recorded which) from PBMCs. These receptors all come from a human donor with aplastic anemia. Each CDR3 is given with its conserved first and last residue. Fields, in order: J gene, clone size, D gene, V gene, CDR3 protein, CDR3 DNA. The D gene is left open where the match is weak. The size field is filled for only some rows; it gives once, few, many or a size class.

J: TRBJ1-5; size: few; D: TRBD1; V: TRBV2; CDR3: CASSDTGVLPQHF; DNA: TGTGCCAGCAGTGATACAGGGGTTTTGCCCCAGCATTTT
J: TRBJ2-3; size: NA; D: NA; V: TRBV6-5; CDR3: CASSWYRGGADTQYF; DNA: TGTGCCAGCAGTTGGTACAGGGGAGGAGCAGATACGCAGTATTTT
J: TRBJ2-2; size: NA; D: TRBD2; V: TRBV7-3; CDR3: CASSTQSGLVVSGELFF; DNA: TGTGCCAGCAGCACGCAATCGGGACTAGTTGTTTCCGGGGAGCTGTTTTTT
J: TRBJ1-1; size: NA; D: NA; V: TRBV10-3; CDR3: CAISGQAMNTEAFF; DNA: TGTGCCATCAGTGGACAGGCTATGAACACTGAAGCTTTCTTT
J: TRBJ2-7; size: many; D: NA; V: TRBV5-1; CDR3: CASSLVRGFYEQYF; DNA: TGCGCCAGCAGCTTGGTTCGGGGCTTCTACGAGCAGTACTTC
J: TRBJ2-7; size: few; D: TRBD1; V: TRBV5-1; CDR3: CASTPGGPYEQYF; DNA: TGCGCCAGCACTCCAGGGGGCCCCTACGAGCAGTACTTC
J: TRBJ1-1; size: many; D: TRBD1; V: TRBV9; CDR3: CASSVGGQPNTEAFF; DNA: TGTGCCAGCAGCGTAGGGGGACAGCCGAACACTGAAGCTTTCTTT
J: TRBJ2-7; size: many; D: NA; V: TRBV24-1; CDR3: CAASDSESSYEQYF; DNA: TGTGCCGCCAGTGATTCCGAGAGCTCCTACGAGCAGTACTTC
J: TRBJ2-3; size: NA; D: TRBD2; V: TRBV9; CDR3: CASSRTVLTSGDTQYF; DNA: TGTGCCAGCAGCCGTACCGTTCTAACTAGCGGTGATACGCAGTATTTT
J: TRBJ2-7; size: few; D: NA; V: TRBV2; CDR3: CASSLHPGRTYEQYF; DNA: TGTGCCAGCAGCTTACACCCGGGGAGGACCTACGAGCAGTACTTC
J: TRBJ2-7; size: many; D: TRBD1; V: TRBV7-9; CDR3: CASSLVGTGSGEQYF; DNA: TGTGCCAGCAGCTTAGTCGGGACAGGGTCGGGCGAGCAGTACTTC
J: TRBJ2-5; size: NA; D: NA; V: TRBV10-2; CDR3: CASSGQEETQYF; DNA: TGCGCCAGCAGTGGACAGGAAGAGACCCAGTACTTC
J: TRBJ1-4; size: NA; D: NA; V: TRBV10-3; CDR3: CAISELVGRGEKLFF; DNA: TGTGCCATCAGTGAGTTGGTCGGGAGGGGTGAAAAACTGTTTTTT
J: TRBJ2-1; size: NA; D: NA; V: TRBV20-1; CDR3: CSARGLGTYNEQFF; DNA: TGCAGTGCTAGAGGCCTAGGTACTTACAATGAGCAGTTCTTC
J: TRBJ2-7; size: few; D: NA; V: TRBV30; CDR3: CAWSVAAGQYF; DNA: TGTGCCTGGAGTGTGGCAGCAGGGCAGTACTTC
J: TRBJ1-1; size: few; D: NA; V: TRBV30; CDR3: CAWSLGVAEAFF; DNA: TGTGCCTGGAGTCTTGGAGTAGCTGAAGCTTTCTTT
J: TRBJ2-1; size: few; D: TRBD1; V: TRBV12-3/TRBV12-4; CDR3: CASAGGTGDEQFF; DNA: TGTGCCAGCGCGGGCGGGACAGGGGATGAGCAGTTCTTC
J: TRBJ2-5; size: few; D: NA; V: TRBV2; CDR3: CASTKGPGTQYF; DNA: TGTGCCAGCACCAAAGGACCGGGGACCCAGTACTTC
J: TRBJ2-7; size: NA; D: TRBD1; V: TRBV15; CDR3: CATSLGQGLSYEQYF; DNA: TGTGCCACCAGCCTAGGACAGGGGTTGTCCTACGAGCAGTACTTC
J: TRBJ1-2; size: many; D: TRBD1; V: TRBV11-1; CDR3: CASSQLRGDGLQGEGYTF; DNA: TGTGCCAGCAGCCAGTTGCGGGGGGACGGCCTCCAGGGGGAAGGCTACACCTTC
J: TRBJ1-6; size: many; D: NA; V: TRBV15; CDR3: CATSRGWGSSDSPLHF; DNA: TGTGCCACCAGCAGAGGCTGGGGAAGTTCGGATTCACCCCTCCACTTT
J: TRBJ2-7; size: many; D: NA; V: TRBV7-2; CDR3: CASSLPHSYEQYF; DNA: TGTGCCAGCAGCTTACCCCACTCCTACGAGCAGTACTTC
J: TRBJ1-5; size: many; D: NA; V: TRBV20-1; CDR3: CSASSGLGQPQHF; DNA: TGCAGTGCTAGTTCAGGGCTGGGTCAGCCCCAGCATTTT
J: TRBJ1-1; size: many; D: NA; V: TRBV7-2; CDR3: CASSPGPKAEAFF; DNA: TGTGCCAGCAGCCCGGGACCTAAGGCTGAAGCTTTCTTT
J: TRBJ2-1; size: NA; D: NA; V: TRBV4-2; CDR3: CASSPIAPGPLSYNEQFF; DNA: TGTGCCAGCAGCCCTATAGCCCCGGGACCCCTGTCCTACAATGAGCAGTTCTTC
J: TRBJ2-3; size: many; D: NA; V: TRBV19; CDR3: CASSIEDGTDTQYF; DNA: TGTGCCAGTAGTATAGAGGACGGCACAGATACGCAGTATTTT
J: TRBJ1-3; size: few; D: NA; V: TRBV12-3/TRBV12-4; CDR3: CASSFSRAGNTIYF; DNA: TGTGCCAGCAGCTTTAGCAGAGCTGGAAACACCATATATTTT
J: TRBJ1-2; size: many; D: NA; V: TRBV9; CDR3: CASSARVSYGYTF; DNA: TGTGCCAGCAGCGCCAGGGTCAGCTATGGCTACACCTTC
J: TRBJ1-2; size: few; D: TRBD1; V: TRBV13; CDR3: CASSPGDRGYGYTF; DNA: TGTGCCAGCAGCCCGGGGGACAGGGGGTATGGCTACACCTTC
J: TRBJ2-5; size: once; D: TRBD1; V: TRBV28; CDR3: CASSRDRDQETQYF; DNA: TGTGCCAGCAGTCGGGACAGGGACCAAGAGACCCAGTACTTC
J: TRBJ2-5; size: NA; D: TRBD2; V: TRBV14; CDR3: CASSRAGAETQYF; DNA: TGTGCCAGCAGCCGAGCGGGGGCCGAGACCCAGTACTTC
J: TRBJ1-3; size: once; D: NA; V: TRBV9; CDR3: CASSVRLWQGEGNTIYF; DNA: TGTGCCAGCAGCGTAAGGCTGTGGCAGGGCGAAGGAAACACCATATATTTT
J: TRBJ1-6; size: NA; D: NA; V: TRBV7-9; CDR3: CASSLGDNSPLHF; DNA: TGTGCCAGCAGCTTAGGGGATAATTCACCCCTCCACTTT
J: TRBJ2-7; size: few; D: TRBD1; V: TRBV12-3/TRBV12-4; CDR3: CASSLVDFWDRGTYEQYF; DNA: TGTGCCAGCAGTTTAGTTGATTTTTGGGACAGGGGAACCTACGAGCAGTACTTC
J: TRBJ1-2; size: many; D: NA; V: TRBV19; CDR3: CASSLDPDGHYGYTF; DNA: TGTGCCAGTAGCCTGGATCCTGACGGGCACTATGGCTACACCTTC
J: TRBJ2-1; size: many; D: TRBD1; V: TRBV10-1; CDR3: CASGRQGERDEQFF; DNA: TGCGCCAGCGGAAGACAGGGTGAAAGGGATGAGCAGTTCTTC
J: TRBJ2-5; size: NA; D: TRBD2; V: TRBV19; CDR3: CASSIPRAGTRTQETQYF; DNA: TGTGCCAGTAGTATTCCCCGGGCCGGGACTAGAACCCAAGAGACCCAGTACTTC
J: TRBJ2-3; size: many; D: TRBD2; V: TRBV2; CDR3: CASRMGLAGDTQYF; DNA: TGTGCCAGCAGGATGGGACTAGCGGGAGATACGCAGTATTTT
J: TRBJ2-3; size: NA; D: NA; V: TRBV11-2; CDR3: CASSFSQASTDTQYF; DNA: TGTGCCAGCAGCTTTAGCCAGGCTAGCACAGATACGCAGTATTTT
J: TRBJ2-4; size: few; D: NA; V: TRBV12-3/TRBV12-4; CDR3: CASGLRGPERNIQYF; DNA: TGTGCCAGCGGATTGCGGGGTCCTGAGAGAAACATTCAGTACTTC
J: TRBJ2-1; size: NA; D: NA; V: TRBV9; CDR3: CASNVQGYNEQFF; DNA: TGTGCCAGCAACGTTCAGGGGTACAATGAGCAGTTCTTC
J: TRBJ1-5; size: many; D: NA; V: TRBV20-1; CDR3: CSVTQGWSQPQHF; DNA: TGCAGTGTTACGCAGGGGTGGAGTCAGCCCCAGCATTTT
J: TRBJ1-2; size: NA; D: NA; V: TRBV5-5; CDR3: CASSLASGIGGYTF; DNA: TGTGCCAGCAGCTTGGCCTCGGGAATCGGTGGCTACACCTTC